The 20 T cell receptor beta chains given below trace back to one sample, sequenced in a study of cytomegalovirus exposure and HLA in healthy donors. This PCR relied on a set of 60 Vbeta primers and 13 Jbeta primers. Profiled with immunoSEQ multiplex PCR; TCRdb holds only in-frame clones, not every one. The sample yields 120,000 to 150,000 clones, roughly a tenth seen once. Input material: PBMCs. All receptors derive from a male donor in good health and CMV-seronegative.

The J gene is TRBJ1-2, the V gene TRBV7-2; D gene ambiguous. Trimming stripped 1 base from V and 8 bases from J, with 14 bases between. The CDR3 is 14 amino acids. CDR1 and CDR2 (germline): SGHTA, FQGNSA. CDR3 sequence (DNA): TGTGCCAGCAGCTTAGTGGGCGGGGTCCAGGGCTACACCTTC. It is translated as CASSLVGGVQGYTF.

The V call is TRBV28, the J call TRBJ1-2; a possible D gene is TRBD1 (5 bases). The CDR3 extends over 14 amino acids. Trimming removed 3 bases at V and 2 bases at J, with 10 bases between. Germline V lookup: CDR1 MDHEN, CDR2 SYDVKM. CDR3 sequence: CASSFRGENYGYTF. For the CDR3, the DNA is TGTGCCAGCAGTTTTCGGGGGGAGAACTATGGCTACACCTTC.

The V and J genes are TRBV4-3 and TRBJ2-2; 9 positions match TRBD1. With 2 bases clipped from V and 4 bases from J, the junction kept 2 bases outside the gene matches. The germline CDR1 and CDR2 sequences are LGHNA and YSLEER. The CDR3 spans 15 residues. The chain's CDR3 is CASSQNRGLTGELFF. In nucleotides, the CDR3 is TGCGCCAGCAGCCAAAACAGGGGGCTCACCGGGGAGCTGTTTTTT.

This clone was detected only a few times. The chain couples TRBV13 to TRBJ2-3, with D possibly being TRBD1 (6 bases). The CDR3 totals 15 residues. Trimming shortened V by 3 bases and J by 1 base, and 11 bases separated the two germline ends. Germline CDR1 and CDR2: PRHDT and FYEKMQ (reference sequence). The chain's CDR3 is CASSLVGARTDTQYF. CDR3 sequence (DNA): TGTGCCAGCAGCTTGGTGGGGGCTCGCACAGATACGCAGTATTTT.

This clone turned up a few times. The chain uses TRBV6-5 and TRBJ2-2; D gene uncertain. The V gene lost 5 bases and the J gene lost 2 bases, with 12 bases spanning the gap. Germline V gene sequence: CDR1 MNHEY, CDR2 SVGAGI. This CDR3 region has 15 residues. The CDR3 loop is CASSPTTGNTGELFF. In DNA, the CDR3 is TGTGCCAGCAGTCCCACGACTGGCAACACCGGGGAGCTGTTTTTT.

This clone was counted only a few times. CDR3 amino acids: CAISGGGQGRPTYEQYF. The CDR3 bases are TGTGCCATCAGTGGGGGGGGACAGGGACGCCCCACCTACGAGCAGTACTTC. The rearrangement uses TRBV10-3 and TRBJ2-7; 9 nucleotides line up with TRBD1. This CDR3 spans 17 amino acids. Germline V gene data show CDR1 as ENHRY and CDR2 as SYGVKD. V shed 4 bases, J shed 2 bases, and the junction held 12 bases outside the gene matches.

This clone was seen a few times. CDR3 protein: CASSYSMAVGYTF. DNA of the CDR3: TGTGCCAGCAGTTACTCGATGGCGGTTGGCTACACCTTC. The rearrangement links TRBV6-5 to TRBJ1-2; D uncertain. V dropped 0 bases and J dropped 7 bases, with 9 bases sitting between them. This CDR3 has 13 amino acids. In germline, CDR1 is MNHEY, CDR2 SVGAGI.

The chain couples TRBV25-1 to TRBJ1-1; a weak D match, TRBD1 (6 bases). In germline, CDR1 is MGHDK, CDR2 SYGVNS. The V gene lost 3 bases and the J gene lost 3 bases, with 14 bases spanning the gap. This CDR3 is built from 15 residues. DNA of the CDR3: TGTGCCAGCAGTGATGACCACAGGGCGGACACTGAAGCTTTCTTT. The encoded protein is CASSDDHRADTEAFF. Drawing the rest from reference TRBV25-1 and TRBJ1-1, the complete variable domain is EADIYQTPRYLVIGTGKKITLECSQTMGHDKMYWYQQDPGMELHLIHYSYGVNSTEKGDLSSESTVSRIRTEHFPLTLESARPSHTSQYLCASSDDHRADTEAFFGQGTRLTVV.

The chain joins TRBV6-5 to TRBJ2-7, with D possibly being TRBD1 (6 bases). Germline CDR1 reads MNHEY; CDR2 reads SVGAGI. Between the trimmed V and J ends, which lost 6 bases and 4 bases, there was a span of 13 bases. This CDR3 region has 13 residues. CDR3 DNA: TGTGCCAGCAGCCTTGGACAGTTATACGAGCAGTACTTC. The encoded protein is CASSLGQLYEQYF.

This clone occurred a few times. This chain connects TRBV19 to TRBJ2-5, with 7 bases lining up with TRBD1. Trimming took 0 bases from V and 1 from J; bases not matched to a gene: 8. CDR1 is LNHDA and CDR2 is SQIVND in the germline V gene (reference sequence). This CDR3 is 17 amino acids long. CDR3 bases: TGTGCCAGTAGTATAGATTGGACAGGCCGACTCCAAGAGACCCAGTACTTC. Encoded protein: CASSIDWTGRLQETQYF.

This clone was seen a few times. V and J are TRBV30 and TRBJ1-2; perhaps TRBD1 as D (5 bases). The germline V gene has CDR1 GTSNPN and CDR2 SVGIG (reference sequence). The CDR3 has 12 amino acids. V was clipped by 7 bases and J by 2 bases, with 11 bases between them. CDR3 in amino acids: CASSAGNYGYTF. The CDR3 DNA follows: TGTGCCTCCTCAGCAGGGAACTATGGCTACACCTTC.

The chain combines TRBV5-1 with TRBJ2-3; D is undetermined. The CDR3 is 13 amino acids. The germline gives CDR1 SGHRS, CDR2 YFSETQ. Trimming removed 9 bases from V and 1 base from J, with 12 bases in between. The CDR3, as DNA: TGCGCCACAGAGCAAGGAGGCACAGATACGCAGTATTTT. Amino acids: CATEQGGTDTQYF. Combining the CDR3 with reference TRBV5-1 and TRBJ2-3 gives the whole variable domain KAGVTQTPRYLIKTRGQQVTLSCSPISGHRSVSWYQQTPGQGLQFLFEYFSETQRNKGNFPGRFSGRQFSNSRSEMNVSTLELGDSALYLCATEQGGTDTQYFGPGTRLTVL.

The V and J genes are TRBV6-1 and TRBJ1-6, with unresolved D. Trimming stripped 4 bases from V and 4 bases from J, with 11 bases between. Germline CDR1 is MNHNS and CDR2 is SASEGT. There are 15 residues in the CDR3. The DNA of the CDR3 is TGTGCCAGCAGTGCCCCGGCGGATTATAATTCACCCCTCCACTTT. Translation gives CASSAPADYNSPLHF.

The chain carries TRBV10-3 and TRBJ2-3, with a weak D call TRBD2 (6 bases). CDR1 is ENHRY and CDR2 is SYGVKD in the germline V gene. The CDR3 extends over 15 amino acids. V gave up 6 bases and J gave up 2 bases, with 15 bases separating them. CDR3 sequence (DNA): TGTGCCATCAGGTCTAGCGTTCTCCTCACAGATACGCAGTATTTT. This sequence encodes CAIRSSVLLTDTQYF.

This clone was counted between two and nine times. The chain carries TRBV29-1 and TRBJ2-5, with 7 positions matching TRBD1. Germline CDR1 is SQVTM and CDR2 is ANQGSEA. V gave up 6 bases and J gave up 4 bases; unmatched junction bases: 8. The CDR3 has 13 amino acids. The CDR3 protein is CSVTGTELETQYF. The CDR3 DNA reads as TGCAGCGTAACCGGGACAGAACTAGAGACCCAGTACTTC.

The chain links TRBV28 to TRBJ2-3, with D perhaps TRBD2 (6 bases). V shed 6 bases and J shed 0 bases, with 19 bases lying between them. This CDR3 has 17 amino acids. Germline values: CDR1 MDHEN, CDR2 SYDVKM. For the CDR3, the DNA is TGTGCCAGCAGCTTAACAACTCGGGACTCTAGCACAGATACGCAGTATTTT. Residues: CASSLTTRDSSTDTQYF.

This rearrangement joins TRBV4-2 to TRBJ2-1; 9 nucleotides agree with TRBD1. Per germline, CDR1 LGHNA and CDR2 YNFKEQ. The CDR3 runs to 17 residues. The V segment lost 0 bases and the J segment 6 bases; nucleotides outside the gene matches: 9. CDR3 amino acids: CASSQDGPGQGGNEQFF. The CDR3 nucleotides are TGTGCCAGCAGCCAAGATGGACCGGGACAGGGTGGCAATGAGCAGTTCTTC.

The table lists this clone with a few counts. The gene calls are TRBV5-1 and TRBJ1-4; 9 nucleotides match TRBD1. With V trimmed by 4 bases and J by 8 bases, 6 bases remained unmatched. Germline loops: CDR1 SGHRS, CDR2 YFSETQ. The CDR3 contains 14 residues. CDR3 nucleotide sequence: TGCGCCAGCAGCCTAGGGACAGGGCTCGAAAAACTGTTTTTT. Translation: CASSLGTGLEKLFF.

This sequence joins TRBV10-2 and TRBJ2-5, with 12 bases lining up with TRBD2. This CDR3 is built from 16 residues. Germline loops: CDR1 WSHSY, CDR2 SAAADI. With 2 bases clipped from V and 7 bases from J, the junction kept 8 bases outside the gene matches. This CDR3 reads CASSEVLAGGPGTQYF. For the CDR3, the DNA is TGCGCCAGCAGTGAGGTGCTAGCGGGGGGGCCGGGGACCCAGTACTTC.

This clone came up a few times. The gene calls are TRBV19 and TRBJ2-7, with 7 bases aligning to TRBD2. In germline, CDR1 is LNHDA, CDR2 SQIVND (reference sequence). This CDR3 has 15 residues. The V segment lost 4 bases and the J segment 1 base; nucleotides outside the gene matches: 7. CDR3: CASSRTGRGSYEQYF. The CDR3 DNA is TGTGCCAGTAGTAGGACTGGGCGGGGGTCCTACGAGCAGTACTTC. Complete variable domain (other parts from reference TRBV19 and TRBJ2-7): DGGITQSPKYLFRKEGQNVTLSCEQNLNHDAMYWYRQDPGQGLRLIYYSQIVNDFQKGDIAEGYSVSREKKESFPLTVTSAQKNPTAFYLCASSRTGRGSYEQYFGPGTRLTVT.